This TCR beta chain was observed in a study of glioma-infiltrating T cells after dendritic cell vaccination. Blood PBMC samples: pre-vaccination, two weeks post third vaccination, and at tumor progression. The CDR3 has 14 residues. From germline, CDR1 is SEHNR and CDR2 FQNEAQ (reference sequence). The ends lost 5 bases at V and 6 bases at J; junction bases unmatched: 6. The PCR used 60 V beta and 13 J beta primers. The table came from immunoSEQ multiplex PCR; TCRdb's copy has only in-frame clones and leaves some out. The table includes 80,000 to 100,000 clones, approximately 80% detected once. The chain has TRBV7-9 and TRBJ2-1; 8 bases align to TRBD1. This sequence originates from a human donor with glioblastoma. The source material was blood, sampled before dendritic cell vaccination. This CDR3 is CASSLQGAANEQFF. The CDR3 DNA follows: TGTGCCAGCAGCCTTCAGGGGGCTGCCAATGAGCAGTTCTTC.